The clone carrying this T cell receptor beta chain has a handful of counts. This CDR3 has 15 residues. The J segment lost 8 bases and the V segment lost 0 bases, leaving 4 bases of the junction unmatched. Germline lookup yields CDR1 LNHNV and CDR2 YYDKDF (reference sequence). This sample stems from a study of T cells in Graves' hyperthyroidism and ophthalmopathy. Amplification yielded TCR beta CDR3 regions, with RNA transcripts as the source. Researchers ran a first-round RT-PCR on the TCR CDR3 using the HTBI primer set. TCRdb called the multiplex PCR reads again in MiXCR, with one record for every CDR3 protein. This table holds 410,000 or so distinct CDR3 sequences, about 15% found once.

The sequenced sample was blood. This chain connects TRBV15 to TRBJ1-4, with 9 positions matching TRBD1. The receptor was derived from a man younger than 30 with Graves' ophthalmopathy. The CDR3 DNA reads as TGTGCCACCAGCAGAGAGGACAGGGGCCTCGAAAAACTGTTTTTT. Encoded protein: CATSREDRGLEKLFF.